This section outlines one T cell receptor (beta chain) sequence together with its context. Germline CDR1 reads LNHDA; CDR2 reads SQIVND (reference sequence). The trim removed 3 bases at V and 2 bases at J, leaving 3 bases unmatched. This CDR3 has 15 residues. This record comes from a study of blood T cell repertoires in COVID-19. The wider study: The study drew acute and convalescent COVID-19 samples from the United States, Italy and Spain. T cells, B-cell-depleted T cells, or PBMCs provided the cDNA or gDNA that served as material.

The repertoire was sequenced with immunoSEQ multiplex PCR; TCRdb's copy has only in-frame clones and lacks some. The sample has approximately 120,000 clones, more than 75% seen once. Specimen: peripheral blood. The clonotype was recovered from a human donor in a cohort sampled during active COVID-19. V usage is TRBV19 and J usage is TRBJ2-5, with 10 bases lining up with TRBD2. The CDR3 protein is CASSIGSGRQETQYF. Here the CDR3 DNA reads TGTGCCAGTAGTATCGGTAGCGGGAGGCAAGAGACCCAGTACTTC.